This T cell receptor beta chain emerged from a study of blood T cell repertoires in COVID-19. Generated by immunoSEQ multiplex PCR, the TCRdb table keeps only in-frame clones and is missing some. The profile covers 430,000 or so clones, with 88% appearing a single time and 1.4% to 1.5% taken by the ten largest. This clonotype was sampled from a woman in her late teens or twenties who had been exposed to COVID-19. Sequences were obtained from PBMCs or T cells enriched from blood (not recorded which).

Written as DNA, the CDR3 is TGTGCCAGCAGCCTGACAGGGAACTATGGCTACACCTTC. The encoded protein is CASSLTGNYGYTF. The J gene is TRBJ1-2, the V gene TRBV4-2; TRBD1 agrees at 7 bases. Trimming removed 4 bases from V and 2 bases from J; junction bases left unmatched: 1. Germline V CDR1 and CDR2: LGHNA, YNFKEQ. The length of the CDR3 is 13 residues.